The rows below give T cell receptor beta chains drawn from one sample of a study of identifying expanded T cells in peripheral blood. This table comes from immunoSEQ multiplex PCR, and its TCRdb copy is limited to in-frame clones, with some not included. The sample has over 65,000 clones, about 90% seen once. Source material: blood. These receptors were taken from a person between 18 and 75 years old in good health. Both conserved end residues are part of each CDR3.

V	J	CDR3
TRBV14	TRBJ1-3	CASSRTAGSSGNTIYF
TRBV21-1	TRBJ1-1	CASSKVNRMNTEAFF
TRBV7-2	TRBJ1-4	CASSLGTDEKLFF
TRBV14	TRBJ2-7	CASSQVTRSSDEQYF
TRBV2	TRBJ1-6	CATSNRNNSPLHF
TRBV19	TRBJ1-2	CASTQLRIRDYGYTF
TRBV5-6	TRBJ2-7	CASSGWDRGYDYEQYF
TRBV7-3	TRBJ2-5	CASSLTPLAGGETQYF
TRBV6-1	TRBJ2-7	CASTRTLGEQYF
TRBV9	TRBJ1-1	CASSAGTGGSEAFF
TRBV27	TRBJ2-7	CASSWVRRETYEQYF
TRBV9	TRBJ2-5	CASSLSGAETQYF
TRBV29-1	TRBJ1-1	CSVSQGREAGAEAFF
TRBV18	TRBJ2-7	CASSPTGDEQYF
TRBV7-2	TRBJ2-7	CASSLVAGGTYEQYF
TRBV4-2	TRBJ2-1	CASSQGPYNEQFF
TRBV7-2	TRBJ2-1	CASSLMYEQFF
TRBV6-5	TRBJ2-7	CASSTPGQGSYEQYF
TRBV5-4	TRBJ1-4	CASSRGGEGEKLFF
TRBV11-3	TRBJ2-1	CASSTIAGDNEQFF
TRBV19	TRBJ2-5	CASSPGLHAETQYF
TRBV9	TRBJ2-1	CASSANRDRGLNEQFF
TRBV5-1	TRBJ1-1	CASSDRDRATEAFF
TRBV4-1	TRBJ1-3	CASSQQQGAPGNTIYF
TRBV5-1	TRBJ2-7	CASRRAPEGEQYF
TRBV4-2	TRBJ2-2	CASSQDGAGDTGELFF
TRBV16	TRBJ2-7	CASSRSSYEQYF
TRBV6-1	TRBJ2-7	CASSDAGRAKFYEQYF
TRBV6-5	TRBJ1-5	CASSRDTGYNQPQHF
TRBV18	TRBJ1-4	CASSTDPNNEKLFF